A single sample gave rise to the 14 T cell receptor beta chains below, sequenced in a study of technical replicates of blood from several donors. TCRdb's copy holds only in-frame clones and misses some; the assay was immunoSEQ multiplex PCR. The profile shows tens of thousands of clones, roughly 89% of them singletons. Sample: T cells isolated from PBMCs. The receptors were sampled from a human donor in good health. Some clones in this sample may be carry-over from other donors' samples.

In regard to this clone: The same CDR3 arises from other DNA sequences in this sample as well. The gene calls are TRBV29-1 and TRBJ1-1; TRBD1 matches 7 bases. Germline CDR1 and CDR2: SQVTM and ANQGSEA. CDR3 size: 13 residues. V was pared by 5 bases and J by 0 bases, with 3 bases of the junction left unmatched. CDR3 amino acids: CSVHRGLNTEAFF. The CDR3 DNA reads as TGCAGCGTTCACAGGGGTTTGAACACTGAAGCTTTCTTT.

The V gene is TRBV28, the J gene TRBJ2-7; 9 bases align to TRBD1. CDR3 length: 13 residues. Germline-derived CDR1 and CDR2 are MDHEN and SYDVKM. V lost 8 bases, J lost 1 base, and 3 bases stayed unmatched. CDR3 sequence (DNA): TGTGCCAGCGGGGGACAGGGTTCCTACGAGCAGTACTTC. Encoded protein: CASGGQGSYEQYF.

J is TRBJ2-5 and V is TRBV28; D may be TRBD2 (6 bases). The V end lost 1 base, the J end lost 0 bases, and 9 bases lay between the germline ends. This CDR3 is built from 15 residues. Germline CDR1 and CDR2: MDHEN and SYDVKM. The CDR3 reads CASSLLRDYQETQYF. CDR3 nucleotides: TGTGCCAGCAGTTTATTGAGGGACTACCAAGAGACCCAGTACTTC.

The chain carries TRBV28 and TRBJ1-4; TRBD1 might be the D (6 bases). The germline gives CDR1 MDHEN, CDR2 SYDVKM. Trimming stripped 4 bases from V and 7 bases from J, with 19 bases between. This CDR3 is built from 16 residues. CDR3 sequence: CASSSSGAGASEKLFF. CDR3 bases: TGTGCCAGCAGTTCCTCTGGTGCGGGGGCTAGTGAAAAACTGTTTTTT.

The chain couples TRBV18 to TRBJ1-5; tentatively, D is TRBD1 (6 bases). The ends were cut back, 2 bases at V and 4 bases at J, with 12 bases in the middle. This CDR3 comprises 15 residues. CDR1 KGHSH and CDR2 LQKENI come from the germline V gene. This chain's CDR3 is CASSPGLQGNQPQHF. In nucleotides, the CDR3 is TGTGCCAGCTCACCAGGCCTCCAGGGGAATCAGCCCCAGCATTTT.

The V gene is TRBV30, the J gene TRBJ1-5; the D is unclear. In germline, CDR1 is GTSNPN, CDR2 SVGIG (reference sequence). CDR3 length: 17 residues. The V end was cut by 2 bases, the J end by 7 bases, with 24 bases between. The CDR3 loop is CAWSPPRIVRGRQPQHF. Written as DNA, the CDR3 is TGTGCCTGGAGTCCCCCCCGTATTGTCCGAGGAAGGCAGCCCCAGCATTTT.

The chain uses TRBV27 and TRBJ2-3; D possibly corresponds to TRBD2 (6 bases). Trimming removed 5 bases from V and 9 bases from J, with 12 bases in between. This CDR3 contains 12 residues. CDR1 is MNHEY, CDR2 SMNVEV, per germline (reference sequence). CDR3 sequence: CASSIGGGTQYF. The DNA for the CDR3 is TGTGCCAGCAGTATCGGGGGTGGGACGCAGTATTTT.

The sample holds one count of this clone. The rearrangement joins TRBV7-3 to TRBJ2-2, with 9 bases aligning to TRBD1. The CDR3 runs 15 residues. Per the germline V gene, CDR1 is SGHTA and CDR2 is FQGTGA. The V and J ends lost 5 bases and 6 bases, in that order; junction bases with no gene match: 7. CDR3 sequence (DNA): TGTGCCAGCAGCGCCGGGACAGGGCGTCCCGGGGAGCTGTTTTTT. Protein: CASSAGTGRPGELFF. Full variable domain (outside the CDR3, taken from reference TRBV7-3 and TRBJ2-2): GAGVSQTPSNKVTEKGKYVELRCDPISGHTALYWYRQSLGQGPEFLIYFQGTGAADDSGLPNDRFFAVRPEGSVSTLKIQRTERGDSAVYLCASSAGTGRPGELFFGEGSRLTVL.

This chain uses TRBV5-1 with TRBJ2-6; tentatively, D is TRBD1 (6 bases). The CDR3 covers 16 residues. With 0 bases removed from V and 3 bases from J, the gap between germline ends came to 10 bases. Germline CDR1 and CDR2: SGHRS and YFSETQ. In nucleotides, the CDR3 is TGCGCCAGCAGCTTGGTTACAGGGTATGGGGCCAACGTCCTGACTTTC. Translated, it gives CASSLVTGYGANVLTF.

V gene TRBV4-1 combines with J gene TRBJ2-1; 7 bases agree with TRBD1. The CDR3 covers 18 residues. J lost 8 bases, V lost 3 bases, and 19 bases had no gene match. CDR1 and CDR2 (germline): MGHRA, YSYEKL. This CDR3 reads CASSHDTDSGGSSDEQFF. The DNA for the CDR3 is TGCGCCAGCAGCCATGACACCGACTCAGGGGGAAGTAGCGATGAGCAGTTCTTC.

The chain links TRBV4-2 to TRBJ2-7; 9 nucleotides agree with TRBD1. The CDR3 length is 14 residues. V dropped 2 bases and J dropped 3; count of bases not matched to a gene: 2. Germline V gene lookup returns CDR1 LGHNA and CDR2 YNFKEQ. CDR3 amino acids: CASSQKGQGYEQYF. CDR3 nucleotides: TGTGCCAGCAGCCAAAAGGGACAGGGCTACGAGCAGTACTTC.

V usage is TRBV6-5 and J usage is TRBJ1-1, with a tentative D call TRBD1 (5 bases). The CDR3 loop spans 15 amino acids. Germline V lookup: CDR1 MNHEY, CDR2 SVGAGI. V lost 3 bases and J lost 3, with 14 bases in between. CDR3 protein: CASSYKIQGYTEAFF. The CDR3 DNA is TGTGCCAGCAGTTATAAGATCCAGGGCTACACTGAAGCTTTCTTT.

The chain has TRBV5-1 and TRBJ2-2; 8 bases agree with TRBD2. CDR3 length: 16 residues. J gave up 7 bases and V 0 bases, and 8 bases lay outside the gene matches. CDR1 is SGHRS, CDR2 YFSETQ, per germline. The CDR3 sequence: CASSLDGRAGVGELFF. Here the CDR3 DNA reads TGCGCCAGCAGCTTGGACGGGAGGGCCGGGGTCGGGGAGCTGTTTTTT.

CDR3 nucleotides: TGTGCCAGCAGCTCCCGACTAGCGACCGCCGGGGAGCTGTTTTTT. It translates to CASSSRLATAGELFF. The chain joins TRBV7-9 to TRBJ2-2, with TRBD2 matching 8 bases. V shed 4 bases and J 6 bases; nucleotides not matched to a gene: 7. Per germline, CDR1 SEHNR and CDR2 FQNEAQ (reference sequence). The CDR3 runs 15 residues.